The entry below describes one TCR beta chain. Its antigen remains unidentified. Researchers ran the PCR with 60 Vbeta and 13 Jbeta primers. Measured with immunoSEQ multiplex PCR; TCRdb has only the in-frame clones, and not every one. The sample lists around 95,000 clones, about four fifths occurring once. Each of the donors was a healthy bone marrow donor. Unmatched junction bases numbered 9, after V lost 6 bases and J lost 4 bases. CDR3 length: 15 amino acids. The germline gives CDR1 MNHNS, CDR2 SASEGT. The source of the sample is a study of cytomegalovirus exposure and HLA in healthy donors. Findings of the study overall: Compared with the roughly 730-donor mean, an Asian-associated ancestry cluster reportedly had fewer N-insertions, according to a later analysis. Certain sequence variants were highly shared and formed a cluster, and this cluster was likely a sequencing artifact. TCR beta sequences reportedly predicted most subjects' HLA-A and HLA-B alleles accurately.

The TCR comes from a female donor in good health and CMV-seropositive. The specimen sequenced was PBMCs. This rearrangement joins TRBV6-1 to TRBJ1-5; 7 bases are a match to TRBD1. The CDR3 region is CASRPTGAPNQPQHF. The CDR3 coding sequence is TGTGCCAGCAGACCCACAGGGGCGCCGAATCAGCCCCAGCATTTT.